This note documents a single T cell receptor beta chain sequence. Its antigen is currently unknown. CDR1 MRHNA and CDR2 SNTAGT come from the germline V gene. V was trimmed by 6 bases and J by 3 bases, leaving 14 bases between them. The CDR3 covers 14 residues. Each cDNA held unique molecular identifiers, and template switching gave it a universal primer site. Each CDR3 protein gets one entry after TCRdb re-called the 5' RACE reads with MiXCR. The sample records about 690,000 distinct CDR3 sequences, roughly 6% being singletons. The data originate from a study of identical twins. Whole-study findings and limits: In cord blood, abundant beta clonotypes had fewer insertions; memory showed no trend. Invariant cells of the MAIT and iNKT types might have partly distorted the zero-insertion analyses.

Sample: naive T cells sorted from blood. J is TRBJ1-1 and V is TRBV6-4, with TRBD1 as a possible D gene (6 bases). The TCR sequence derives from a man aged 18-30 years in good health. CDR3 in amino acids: CASRRDRSYTEAFF. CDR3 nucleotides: TGTGCCAGCAGACGAGACAGGTCCTACACTGAAGCTTTCTTT.